These 12 T cell receptor beta chains originate from one sample sequenced in a study of cytomegalovirus exposure and HLA in healthy donors. The primer mix had 60 Vbeta and 13 Jbeta primers. Sequencing used immunoSEQ multiplex PCR; TCRdb keeps in-frame clones, though not all of them. The table counts about 88,000 clones; 5.5% lies in the top ten. Sequencing was done on a sample of PBMCs. Source of these receptors: a girl between 10 and 17 years old in good health and CMV-seropositive.

The chain combines TRBV29-1 with TRBJ1-5, with 7 positions matching TRBD1. With V trimmed by 4 bases and J by 5 bases, 5 bases remained unmatched. This CDR3 comprises 13 residues. CDR1 SQVTM and CDR2 ANQGSEA come from the germline V gene. In DNA, the CDR3 is TGCAGCGTTGGTGACAGGGAGGATCAGCCCCAGCATTTT. This codes for CSVGDREDQPQHF.

The J gene is TRBJ2-7, the V gene TRBV28; 7 bases fit TRBD2. Per the germline V gene, CDR1 is MDHEN and CDR2 is SYDVKM. J was trimmed by 2 bases and V by 4 bases; bases with no gene match: 11. The CDR3 loop spans 16 amino acids. The CDR3 spells CASSSAGAGLAYEQYV. The CDR3 DNA reads as TGTGCCAGCAGTTCCGCAGGAGCGGGGCTTGCCTACGAGCAGTACGTC.

This sequence joins TRBV5-1 and TRBJ2-7; D is perhaps TRBD2 (5 bases). Germline V CDR1 and CDR2: SGHRS, YFSETQ. The CDR3 contains 15 residues. Trimming stripped 0 bases from V and 6 bases from J, with 16 bases between. Written as DNA, the CDR3 is TGCGCCAGCAGCTTGGCCGGCCGGGATGCTCGCGAGCAGTACTTC. Translated: CASSLAGRDAREQYF.

The V call is TRBV4-3, the J call TRBJ1-1, with a possible D match to TRBD1 (6 bases). This CDR3 spans 15 amino acids. Trimming left V 3 bases short and J 5 bases short, with 16 bases between. CDR1 is LGHNA and CDR2 is YSLEER in the germline V gene. The DNA for the CDR3 is TGCGCCAGCAGCCAGTCGGTAGGGGGTAGGACTGAAGCTTTCTTT. It specifies CASSQSVGGRTEAFF.

A note on this clone: The junction departs from germline at one end; a sequencing error may be responsible. This sequence joins TRBV5-6 and TRBJ1-1; perhaps TRBD1 as D (6 bases). This CDR3 is 14 amino acids long. Germline loops: CDR1 SGHDT, CDR2 YYEEEE. CDR3 loop: CASRWGGANTEDFF. CDR3 DNA sequence: TGTGCCAGCAGGTGGGGGGGCGCGAACACTGAAGATTTCTTT.

V gene TRBV7-2 combines with J gene TRBJ2-7; no clear D. This CDR3 has 12 residues. Germline lookup yields CDR1 SGHTA and CDR2 FQGNSA. V was pared by 4 bases and J by 3 bases, with 7 bases between. The CDR3 DNA reads TGTGCCAGCAGCTCCCTAGTCTACGAGCAGTACTTC. It specifies CASSSLVYEQYF.

Remarks on this clone: One end of the junction does not line up with germline, which may come from a read error. This chain connects TRBV6-5 to TRBJ2-3; D remains ambiguous. This CDR3 has 12 amino acids. The V gene's germline CDR1 is MNHEY and CDR2 SVGAGI. DNA of the CDR3: TGTGCCAGCAGAGACGACACAGATAAGCAGTATTTT. Translating it yields CASRDDTDKQYF.

The V call is TRBV9, the J call TRBJ2-5; TRBD1 is a possible D gene (5 bases). Between the trimmed V and J ends, which lost 1 base and 5 bases, there was a span of 15 bases. Germline assignment: CDR1 SGDLS and CDR2 YYNGEE. This CDR3 has 15 residues. CDR3 sequence: CASSVLGDLQETQYF. The CDR3 region has the DNA TGTGCCAGCAGCGTACTAGGGGATCTACAGGAGACCCAGTACTTC.

The chain recombines TRBV7-3 with TRBJ1-6; D ambiguous. The germline CDR1 and CDR2 sequences are SGHTA and FQGTGA. Trimming pared 4 bases from V and 7 bases from J, leaving 5 bases between. The CDR3 loop spans 12 amino acids. In DNA form, the CDR3 reads TGTGCCAGCAGCTCAGGAAATTCACCCCTCCACTTT. As protein: CASSSGNSPLHF.

The chain is built from TRBV15 and TRBJ2-5; the D gene is possibly TRBD1 (5 bases). V lost 7 bases and J 3 bases, leaving 12 bases between the germline ends. This CDR3 is built from 13 residues. Germline V gene sequence: CDR1 LNHNV, CDR2 YYDKDF (reference sequence). The CDR3 here is CATTVGQKETQYF. DNA of the CDR3: TGTGCCACCACCGTAGGACAAAAAGAGACCCAGTACTTC.

The genes are TRBV29-1 and TRBJ2-7, with TRBD1 matching over 7 bases. Trimming at V came to 7 bases and at J to 2 bases, leaving 17 bases not matched to a gene. CDR3 length: 16 residues. Germline V gives CDR1 SQVTM, CDR2 ANQGSEA. The CDR3 protein is CSGAENRGPSAYEQYF. CDR3 sequence (DNA): TGCAGCGGAGCCGAAAACAGGGGACCCAGCGCCTACGAGCAGTACTTC.

The chain uses TRBV10-3 and TRBJ1-3, with TRBD1 matching over 9 bases. CDR1 is ENHRY and CDR2 is SYGVKD in the germline V gene. The CDR3 has 14 amino acids. V was clipped by 6 bases and J by 6 bases; unmatched bases: 6. In DNA form, the CDR3 reads TGTGCCATCAGGGGGACAGGGTCCGAAAACACCATATATTTT. Translating it yields CAIRGTGSENTIYF.